The 31 T cell receptor beta chains presented below share a single source sample, sequenced in a study of control samples from healthy donors and cancer patients. Sequencing was performed with immunoSEQ multiplex PCR; in TCRdb, only in-frame clones are kept and a portion is missing. Here the sample spans about 60,000 clones, 80% to 95% being singletons. Sample: PBMCs. Every receptor here comes from a middle-aged man with colorectal cancer.

The chain is built from TRBV7-8 and TRBJ2-5; D perhaps matches TRBD2 (7 bases). The CDR3 sequence is 16 residues long. Germline CDR1 and CDR2: SGHVS and FQNEAQ. The germline V and J ends were trimmed by 5 bases and 4 bases, with 20 bases remaining between them. CDR3 sequence reads: CASSPGGGGRLETQYF. CDR3 in DNA: TGTGCCAGCAGCCCTGGGGGCGGGGGACGTTTAGAGACCCAGTACTTC.

The chain uses TRBV5-5 and TRBJ1-1; D gene unclear. The V and J ends lost 0 bases and 1 base respectively, with 7 bases between them. CDR1 SGHKS and CDR2 YYEKEE come from the germline V gene (reference sequence). This CDR3 is 14 amino acids long. CDR3: CASSLVSGNTEAFF. The DNA of the CDR3 is TGTGCCAGCAGCTTGGTGTCGGGGAACACTGAAGCTTTCTTT.

The V and J genes are TRBV7-8 and TRBJ2-1; 12 nucleotides agree with TRBD2. The V gene's germline CDR1 is SGHVS and CDR2 FQNEAQ. Losses at the gene ends were 1 base for V and 7 bases for J; bases not matched to a gene: 5. The CDR3 loop spans 16 amino acids. The CDR3 sequence: CASSLELAGGRNEQFF. CDR3 DNA sequence: TGTGCCAGCAGCTTAGAGCTAGCGGGGGGGCGTAATGAGCAGTTCTTC.

J is TRBJ1-2 and V is TRBV5-4, with a tentative D call TRBD1 (5 bases). The V gene lost 3 bases and the J gene lost 2 bases, with 8 bases spanning the gap. There are 13 residues in the CDR3. Germline CDR1 is SGHNT and CDR2 is YYREEE (reference sequence). The CDR3 DNA is TGTGCCAGCAGCTCGACAGTAAACTATGGCTACACCTTC. It is translated as CASSSTVNYGYTF. Full variable domain (missing parts from reference TRBV5-4 and TRBJ1-2): ETGVTQSPTHLIKTRGQQVTLRCSSQSGHNTVSWYQQALGQGPQFIFQYYREEENGRGNFPPRFSGLQFPNYSSELNVNALELDDSALYLCASSSTVNYGYTFGSGTRLTVV.

The V and J genes are TRBV7-3 and TRBJ2-1, with D perhaps TRBD1 (6 bases). Trimming took 5 bases from V and 0 from J, leaving 11 bases between them. Germline CDR1 and CDR2: SGHTA and FQGTGA. The CDR3 totals 15 residues. The CDR3 region has the DNA TGTGCCAGCAGCCAGGGACACACCTCCTACAATGAGCAGTTCTTC. Residues: CASSQGHTSYNEQFF. Supplemented by reference TRBV7-3 and TRBJ2-1, the full variable domain reads GAGVSQTPSNKVTEKGKYVELRCDPISGHTALYWYRQSLGQGPEFLIYFQGTGAADDSGLPNDRFFAVRPEGSVSTLKIQRTERGDSAVYLCASSQGHTSYNEQFFGPGTRLTVL.

The rearrangement links TRBV5-6 to TRBJ2-3, with a weak D call TRBD1 (5 bases). Germline lookup yields CDR1 SGHDT and CDR2 YYEEEE. V was cut by 2 bases and J by 6 bases, with 16 bases left in between. This CDR3 spans 15 amino acids. CDR3 bases: TGTGCCAGCAGCTTTCCCCGGGCAGGGAAGGATACGCAGTATTTT. This encodes CASSFPRAGKDTQYF.

This clone was recorded once. The chain couples TRBV6-2 or TRBV6-3 to TRBJ2-5; D unresolved. The CDR3 totals 12 residues. Germline CDR1 reads MNHEY; CDR2 reads SVGEGT. V dropped 2 bases and J dropped 7 bases, with 8 bases sitting between them. The CDR3: CASSYLQATQYF. The CDR3 DNA is TGTGCCAGCAGTTACCTGCAGGCGACCCAGTACTTC.

CDR3 DNA sequence: TGTGCCAGCAGCTCCCAACAGGGGGCGAGTAATGAGCAGTTCTTC. Protein: CASSSQQGASNEQFF. The chain couples TRBV7-2 to TRBJ2-1; 9 bases line up with TRBD1. Germline loops: CDR1 SGHTA, CDR2 FQGNSA. CDR3 size: 15 residues. Germline trimming cut 4 bases from V and 7 bases from J; bases unmatched to any gene: 8.

The CDR3 protein is CASSELVGGNQPQHF. CDR3 bases: TGTGCCAGCAGTGAATTGGTAGGGGGCAATCAGCCCCAGCATTTT. The J gene is TRBJ1-5, the V gene TRBV2; D is possibly TRBD1 (5 bases). V lost 2 bases, J lost 2 bases, and 10 bases lay in between. Germline CDR1 and CDR2: SNHLY and FYNNEI. This CDR3 region has 15 residues.

In this sample, this clone turned up a few times. J is TRBJ1-6 and V is TRBV5-1; 8 nucleotides match TRBD1. V was pared by 4 bases and J by 10 bases, with 7 bases of the junction left unmatched. CDR1 and CDR2 (germline): SGHRS, YFSETQ. CDR3 length: 14 amino acids. The CDR3 coding sequence is TGCGCCAGCAGCCTCGGACAGGGACAATCACCCCTCCACTTT. Its protein is CASSLGQGQSPLHF.

The V call is TRBV5-1, the J call TRBJ2-5; TRBD2 agrees at 8 bases. J was trimmed by 2 bases and V by 0 bases; bases with no gene match: 3. The CDR3 consists of 15 residues. Germline V gene sequence: CDR1 SGHRS, CDR2 YFSETQ. The CDR3 reads CASSLVASGQETQYF. The CDR3 DNA follows: TGCGCCAGCAGCTTGGTGGCTAGCGGGCAAGAGACCCAGTACTTC.

J is TRBJ1-1 and V is TRBV19, with a weak D call TRBD1 (5 bases). Germline V gives CDR1 LNHDA, CDR2 SQIVND (reference sequence). The V and J ends lost 7 bases and 1 base respectively, with 13 bases between them. This CDR3 has 14 amino acids. The CDR3 DNA reads as TGTGCCAGTATCGGGAGGGGTGAGAACACTGAAGCTTTCTTT. Translation: CASIGRGENTEAFF.

The chain has TRBV7-3 and TRBJ2-7; TRBD1 agrees at 10 bases. Germline V gene lookup returns CDR1 SGHTA and CDR2 FQGTGA. J lost 7 bases, V lost 5 bases, and 11 bases had no gene match. The CDR3 runs to 15 residues. The CDR3 DNA follows: TGTGCCAGCAGCCCCTCCGGGACAGGGGCTCGGGAGCAGTACTTC. This translates into CASSPSGTGAREQYF.

The rearrangement uses TRBV5-6 and TRBJ1-2; D is unclear. This CDR3 has 12 residues. V lost 1 base to trimming and J lost 2 bases, with 3 bases between them. Per germline, CDR1 SGHDT and CDR2 YYEEEE. CDR3 residues: CASSLLNYGYTF. CDR3 DNA: TGTGCCAGCAGCTTGCTGAACTATGGCTACACCTTC.

A single count supports this clone. The chain joins TRBV7-9 to TRBJ2-5; D remains unclear. The V gene lost 3 bases and the J gene lost 10 bases, with 12 bases spanning the gap. This CDR3 comprises 12 residues. The germline V gene encodes CDR1 SEHNR and CDR2 FQNEAQ (reference sequence). This chain's CDR3 is CASSFRNHDQYF. For the CDR3, the DNA is TGTGCCAGCAGCTTCCGGAACCACGACCAGTACTTC. Using reference TRBV7-9 and TRBJ2-5 for the parts outside the CDR3, the full variable domain is DTGVSQNPRHKITKRGQNVTFRCDPISEHNRLYWYRQTLGQGPEFLTYFQNEAQLEKSRLLSDRFSAERPKGSFSTLEIQRTEQGDSAMYLCASSFRNHDQYFGPGTRLLVL.

This clone was recorded a few times. This chain joins TRBV7-2 and TRBJ2-7, with unresolved D. The length of the CDR3 is 11 residues. Germline CDR1 SGHTA, CDR2 FQGNSA. Trimming took 3 bases from V and 9 from J, leaving 9 bases between them. CDR3 coding DNA: TGTGCCAGCAGCTTCGGTTGGGGGCAGTACTTC. Translated, it gives CASSFGWGQYF.

The genes are TRBV18 and TRBJ2-1; TRBD2 matches at 13 bases. Germline V gene lookup returns CDR1 KGHSH and CDR2 LQKENI. V lost 2 bases and J lost 9; bases outside the gene matches: 7. This CDR3 spans 16 amino acids. CDR3 bases: TGTGCCAGCTCACCAACACTAGCGGGGGGGCAGGCTGAGCAGTTCTTC. Its translation is CASSPTLAGGQAEQFF.

The chain couples TRBV7-8 to TRBJ1-1, with unresolved D. The ends were cut back, 4 bases at V and 9 bases at J, with 21 bases in the middle. The CDR3 consists of 15 residues. In germline, CDR1 is SGHVS, CDR2 FQNEAQ. DNA for the CDR3: TGTGCCAGCAGCTCAAGCCGACAACTATCGTACCAAGCTTTCTTT. Its protein is CASSSSRQLSYQAFF.

J is TRBJ2-2 and V is TRBV5-6, with 7 bases identical to TRBD1. The CDR3 runs to 14 residues. The germline V gene encodes CDR1 SGHDT and CDR2 YYEEEE. V shed 4 bases and J 6 bases; nucleotides not matched to a gene: 6. Written as DNA, the CDR3 is TGTGCCAGCAGCGGGCAGGGGGTTCCCGGGGAGCTGTTTTTT. Amino acids: CASSGQGVPGELFF. The full variable domain, with the rest looked up from reference TRBV5-6 and TRBJ2-2, is DAGVTQSPTHLIKTRGQQVTLRCSPKSGHDTVSWYQQALGQGPQFIFQYYEEEERQRGNFPDRFSGHQFPNYSSELNVNALLLGDSALYLCASSGQGVPGELFFGEGSRLTVL.

The chain couples TRBV6-5 to TRBJ1-4; tentatively, D is TRBD1 (5 bases). Germline CDR1 MNHEY, CDR2 SVGAGI. The germline V and J ends were trimmed by 0 bases and 8 bases, with 13 bases remaining between them. The CDR3 contains 15 residues. CDR3: CASSYSGGRWEKLFF. The CDR3 DNA follows: TGTGCCAGCAGTTACTCGGGGGGGAGATGGGAAAAACTGTTTTTT.

The chain recombines TRBV19 with TRBJ2-7; 12 positions match TRBD1. With V trimmed by 4 bases and J by 5 bases, 9 bases remained unmatched. This CDR3 region has 16 residues. The germline V gene encodes CDR1 LNHDA and CDR2 SQIVND (reference sequence). CDR3 sequence: CASSRKTGQGAHEQYF. In DNA, the CDR3 is TGTGCCAGTAGTAGGAAAACGGGACAGGGGGCCCACGAGCAGTACTTC.

The V gene is TRBV7-2, the J gene TRBJ2-7, with a weak D call TRBD1 (6 bases). This CDR3 has 14 amino acids. The V end was cut by 4 bases, the J end by 2 bases, with 12 bases between. Germline CDR1 is SGHTA and CDR2 is FQGNSA. In DNA, the CDR3 is TGTGCCAGCAGCTCCCAGACAGGAGCCTACGAGCAGTACTTC. This sequence encodes CASSSQTGAYEQYF.

This chain links TRBV4-1 with TRBJ1-4; 7 bases are a match to TRBD1. The ends lost 4 bases at V and 5 bases at J; junction bases unmatched: 7. Germline lookup yields CDR1 MGHRA and CDR2 YSYEKL. The CDR3 length is 15 residues. The CDR3 sequence: CASSLNTGVNEKLFF. In DNA form, the CDR3 reads TGCGCCAGCAGCCTAAACACAGGGGTCAATGAAAAACTGTTTTTT.

Only a few counts were recorded for this clone. V usage is TRBV4-1 and J usage is TRBJ1-5, with TRBD1 matching 8 bases. CDR1 MGHRA and CDR2 YSYEKL come from the germline V gene. The V segment lost 4 bases and the J segment 4 bases; nucleotides outside the gene matches: 3. CDR3 length equals 14 residues. This chain's CDR3 is CASSLGQGNQPQHF. The DNA for the CDR3 is TGCGCCAGCAGCCTAGGACAGGGAAATCAGCCCCAGCATTTT.

V and J are TRBV11-3 and TRBJ2-7, with D uncertain. Germline lookup yields CDR1 SGHNT and CDR2 YENEEA. CDR3 length equals 13 residues. Trimming stripped 5 bases from V and 0 bases from J, with 8 bases between. The DNA of the CDR3 is TGTGCCAGCAGCCTTCAAAGCTCCTACGAGCAGTACTTC. Its translation is CASSLQSSYEQYF. The variable domain in full, completed from reference TRBV11-3 and TRBJ2-7, reads EAGVVQSPRYKIIEKKQPVAFWCNPISGHNTLYWYLQNLGQGPELLIRYENEEAVDDSQLPKDRFSAERLKGVDSTLKIQPAELGDSAVYLCASSLQSSYEQYFGPGTRLTVT.

The chain links TRBV5-1 to TRBJ1-5; D is possibly TRBD1 (6 bases). CDR3 length equals 14 residues. The V gene's germline CDR1 is SGHRS and CDR2 YFSETQ. The V and J ends lost 2 bases and 5 bases respectively, with 11 bases between them. In DNA, the CDR3 is TGCGCCAGCAGCTTACTTGGGGGCGATCAGCCCCAGCATTTT. As protein: CASSLLGGDQPQHF.

The gene calls are TRBV7-9 and TRBJ2-5; unclear D gene. CDR3 length: 12 residues. Trimming cost V 1 base and J 1 base, with 1 base left between them. CDR1 and CDR2 (germline): SEHNR, FQNEAQ (reference sequence). The CDR3 DNA follows: TGTGCCAGCAGCTTAGGCCAAGAGACCCAGTACTTC. Protein: CASSLGQETQYF.

The chain is built from TRBV7-2 and TRBJ2-5; TRBD2 agrees at 10 bases. The V segment lost 5 bases and the J segment 4 bases; nucleotides outside the gene matches: 10. The CDR3 is made up of 16 amino acids. The germline V gene encodes CDR1 SGHTA and CDR2 FQGNSA. CDR3 coding DNA: TGTGCCAGCAGCACCCATAGCGGGGGGCGGGGAGAGACCCAGTACTTC. Its translation is CASSTHSGGRGETQYF.

The chain uses TRBV5-5 and TRBJ2-3; no definite D call. Deletions cut 2 bases from V and 2 bases from J, with 9 bases between. CDR3 length: 14 residues. Germline values: CDR1 SGHKS, CDR2 YYEKEE (reference sequence). The CDR3 loop reads CASSFETTTDTQYF. Here the CDR3 DNA reads TGTGCCAGCAGCTTTGAGACGACCACAGATACGCAGTATTTT.

The V gene is TRBV3-1 (or the pseudogene TRBV3-2), the J gene TRBJ1-2; D is perhaps TRBD1 (6 bases). CDR3 length equals 15 residues. Germline V gene data show CDR1 as LGHDT and CDR2 as YNNKEL (reference sequence). The germline V and J ends were trimmed by 2 bases and 6 bases, with 16 bases remaining between them. The CDR3 bases are TGTGCCAGCAGCCAACTACCGTCAGGGGTGGATGGCTACACCTTC. It encodes CASSQLPSGVDGYTF.

The chain uses TRBV6-2 or TRBV6-3 and TRBJ2-5; 12 bases map to TRBD2. The CDR3 contains 16 residues. The trim removed 5 bases at V and 4 bases at J, leaving 8 bases unmatched. Germline CDR1 and CDR2: MNHEY and SVGEGT. Here the CDR3 reads CASSTRLAGVVETQYF. CDR3 in DNA: TGTGCCAGCAGTACTCGACTAGCGGGGGTGGTAGAGACCCAGTACTTC.